These 6 T cell receptor beta chains were sequenced from one sample in a study of cytomegalovirus exposure and HLA in healthy donors. PCR primers comprised 60 Vbeta and 13 Jbeta primers. Some clones are missing from TCRdb's copy, which holds only in-frame ones; the method was immunoSEQ multiplex PCR. Altogether some 140,000 clones are present, around two thirds being singletons, with the ten largest covering roughly 4.5%. The sequenced material came from PBMCs. The origin of the receptors is a man between 18 and 29 years old in good health and CMV-seropositive.

The J gene is TRBJ2-3, the V gene TRBV4-2; D gene unclear. Germline CDR1 reads LGHNA; CDR2 reads YNFKEQ. The CDR3 loop spans 16 amino acids. The V end lost 5 bases, the J end lost 0 bases, and 15 bases lay between the germline ends. CDR3 bases: TGTGCCAGCAGCGACCCGATGAGGTCTAGCACAGATACGCAGTATTTT. It specifies CASSDPMRSSTDTQYF.

The DNA of the CDR3 is TGTGCCAGCAGTCCCTCACGGGGCAGGGGGCAAACTCGGGCTTTCTTT. Amino acids: CASSPSRGRGQTRAFF. The chain joins TRBV7-2 to TRBJ1-1, with 8 bases lining up with TRBD1. The CDR3 runs to 16 residues. Germline loops: CDR1 SGHTA, CDR2 FQGNSA. V dropped 6 bases and J dropped 11; count of bases not matched to a gene: 20.

In the case of this clone: Lacking the conserved final phenylalanine or tryptophan, this CDR3 likely reflects a read error. V usage is TRBV5-1 and J usage is TRBJ1-2; D call uncertain. Germline assignment: CDR1 SGHRS and CDR2 YFSETQ. V lost 0 bases to trimming and J lost 8 bases, with 8 bases between them. The CDR3 loop spans 12 amino acids. CDR3 DNA: TGCGCCAGCAGCTTGGTTGCGGAAGGCTACACCTGC. It translates to CASSLVAEGYTC.

The V and J genes are TRBV25-1 and TRBJ2-5; possible D gene TRBD1, 5 bases. The germline gives CDR1 MGHDK, CDR2 SYGVNS. This CDR3 comprises 11 residues. V was clipped by 1 base and J by 14 bases, with 11 bases between them. CDR3 DNA sequence: TGTGCCAGCAGTGAATCGGCAGGGTCCTACTTC. Its protein product is CASSESAGSYF.

The chain carries TRBV28 and TRBJ2-1; 7 nucleotides align to TRBD2. Germline V gene lookup returns CDR1 MDHEN and CDR2 SYDVKM. The CDR3 loop spans 12 amino acids. The trim removed 11 bases at V and 5 bases at J, leaving 6 bases unmatched. CDR3 sequence reads: CASAGPHNEQFF. CDR3 in DNA: TGTGCCTCAGCGGGGCCCCACAATGAGCAGTTCTTC.

The CDR3 coding sequence is TGTGCCACCAGCAGATCGCCGCCCAGGGACACCGGGGAGCTGTTTTTT. Translation gives CATSRSPPRDTGELFF. The J gene is TRBJ2-2, the V gene TRBV15; D perhaps matches TRBD1 (5 bases). The V gene's germline CDR1 is LNHNV and CDR2 YYDKDF (reference sequence). The length of the CDR3 is 16 residues. The V end was cut by 2 bases, the J end by 3 bases, with 13 bases between.